This TCR beta chain was sequenced for a study of early T cells in non-severe SARS-CoV-2 infection. This clonotype was counted between two and nine times. The V gene's germline CDR1 is SGDLS and CDR2 YYNGEE. V lost 0 bases and J lost 2, with 2 bases in between. The CDR3 loop spans 12 amino acids. Unique molecular identifiers (one per individual cDNA molecule) were attached. TCRdb recomputed calls from the 5' RACE reads with MiXCR, one row per CDR3 protein. The data contain 70,000 to 80,000 distinct CDR3 sequences, around 12% of them singletons. The TCR sequence derives from an adult who was a healthcare worker with PCR-confirmed SARS-CoV-2 infection or an uninfected control (not recorded which). The V gene is TRBV9, the J gene TRBJ1-2; D not certain. Material: whole blood, obtained at baseline. The CDR3 loop is CASSVGNYGYTF. DNA for the CDR3: TGTGCCAGCAGCGTAGGGAACTATGGCTACACCTTC.